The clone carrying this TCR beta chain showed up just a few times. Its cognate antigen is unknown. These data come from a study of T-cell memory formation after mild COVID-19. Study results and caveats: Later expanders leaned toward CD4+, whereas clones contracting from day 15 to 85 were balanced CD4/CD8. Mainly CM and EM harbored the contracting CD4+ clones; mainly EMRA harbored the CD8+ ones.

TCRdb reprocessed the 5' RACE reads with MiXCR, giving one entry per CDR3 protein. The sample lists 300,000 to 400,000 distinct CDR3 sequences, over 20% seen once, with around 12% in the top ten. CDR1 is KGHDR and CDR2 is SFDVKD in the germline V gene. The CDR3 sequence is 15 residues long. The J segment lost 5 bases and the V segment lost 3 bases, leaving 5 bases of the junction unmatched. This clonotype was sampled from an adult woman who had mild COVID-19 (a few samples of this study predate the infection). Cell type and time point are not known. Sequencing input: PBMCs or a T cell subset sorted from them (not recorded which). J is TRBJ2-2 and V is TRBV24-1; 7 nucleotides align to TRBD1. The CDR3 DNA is TGTGCCACCAGTGATATAACAGGGGAAACCGGGGAGCTGTTTTTT. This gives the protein CATSDITGETGELFF.